This TCR beta chain was documented in a study of T cell responses to AZD1222 COVID-19 vaccine. Libraries were prepared by immunoSEQ multiplex PCR; TCRdb keeps only in-frame clonotypes and omits some of them. This table has over 150,000 clones, approximately 86% appearing once. This CDR3 has 16 amino acids. Deletions cut 3 bases from V and 4 bases from J, with 18 bases between. Germline CDR1 is SGHTA and CDR2 is FQGNSA. Sequenced material: peripheral blood, taken on day 0 of AZD1222 vaccination. The origin of this receptor is an adult in good health. This sequence joins TRBV7-2 and TRBJ1-1; TRBD1 might be the D (6 bases). CDR3: CASSFSTGQWGTEAFF. CDR3 sequence (DNA): TGTGCCAGCAGCTTCTCAACAGGGCAGTGGGGCACTGAAGCTTTCTTT. Full variable domain (outside the CDR3, taken from reference TRBV7-2 and TRBJ1-1): GAGVSQSPSNKVTEKGKDVELRCDPISGHTALYWYRQSLGQGLEFLIYFQGNSAPDKSGLPSDRFSAERTGGSVSTLTIQRTQQEDSAVYLCASSFSTGQWGTEAFFGQGTRLTVV.